A single sample is the source of the 22 T cell receptor beta chains below, sequenced in a study of cytomegalovirus exposure and HLA in healthy donors (dated by TCRdb to about 2017). The library relied on the immunoSEQ multiplex PCR assay. TCRdb holds this immuneACCESS table with in-frame rearrangements only. Some clones are missing; in checked studies, unresolved V genes explain under half, and the rest has no known cause. This sample comprises approximately 140,000 clones, almost 90% of them detected only once. The ten biggest clones cover roughly 7.7% of the sample. Material for sequencing was PBMCs. The receptors derive from a woman younger than 30 in good health and CMV-seropositive.

The chain uses TRBV18 and TRBJ2-1; 7 bases line up with TRBD2. Germline assignment: CDR1 KGHSH and CDR2 LQKENI. J gave up 5 bases and V 3 bases, and 7 bases lay outside the gene matches. CDR3 length: 15 residues. DNA of the CDR3: TGTGCCAGCTCACCTCCTAGCGGTCTAAACAATGAGCAGTTCTTC. Residues: CASSPPSGLNNEQFF.

The chain uses TRBV11-3 and TRBJ2-7; tentatively, D is TRBD2 (6 bases). V shed 5 bases and J shed 6 bases, with 14 bases lying between them. The CDR3 contains 13 residues. CDR1 SGHNT and CDR2 YENEEA come from the germline V gene. CDR3 DNA: TGTGCCAGCAGCAAGGCGACTAGGCTCGAGCAGTACTTC. Residues: CASSKATRLEQYF.

V and J are TRBV6-5 and TRBJ2-1; D uncertain. The CDR3 consists of 13 residues. From germline, CDR1 is MNHEY and CDR2 SVGAGI. V was shortened by 10 bases and J by 0 bases, with 10 bases between the two germline ends. CDR3 bases: TGTGCCACTCGTTCGAGCTCCTACAATGAGCAGTTCTTC. The encoded protein is CATRSSSYNEQFF.

The gene calls are TRBV19 and TRBJ2-1; D is perhaps TRBD1 (6 bases). Per the germline V gene, CDR1 is LNHDA and CDR2 is SQIVND (reference sequence). V was shortened by 5 bases and J by 5 bases, with 10 bases between the two germline ends. The CDR3 consists of 13 residues. In nucleotides, the CDR3 is TGTGCCAGTAGTGTACAGGGAAACAATGAGCAGTTCTTC. Translation gives CASSVQGNNEQFF.

The chain carries TRBV5-4 and TRBJ2-7; 7 bases agree with TRBD1. Germline V gives CDR1 SGHNT, CDR2 YYREEE (reference sequence). After removal of 4 bases from V and 7 bases from J, the junction contained 11 bases not matched to a gene. This CDR3 region has 14 residues. CDR3 nucleotides: TGTGCCAGCAGCCAGGGACAGTACCTACGAGAGCAGTACTTC. Residues: CASSQGQYLREQYF.

The V call is TRBV30, the J call TRBJ2-5; weak D call: TRBD2 (6 bases). This CDR3 comprises 13 residues. In germline, CDR1 is GTSNPN, CDR2 SVGIG (reference sequence). The V and J ends lost 8 bases and 3 bases respectively, with 16 bases between them. The CDR3: CAARRGMEETQYF. CDR3 nucleotides: TGTGCCGCCCGTCGGGGGATGGAAGAGACCCAGTACTTC.

This clone is termed medium-sized. Other DNA variants within this sample encode the same CDR3. The chain uses TRBV6-1 and TRBJ1-5; TRBD1 aligns across 7 bases. CDR1 is MNHNS, CDR2 SASEGT, per germline. V was clipped by 7 bases and J by 3 bases; unmatched bases: 6. This CDR3 spans 14 amino acids. CDR3 DNA: TGTGCCAGCAACCCGACAGGGTCCAATCAGCCCCAGCATTTT. Protein: CASNPTGSNQPQHF.

The count of this clone is one. The CDR3 loop reads CATSSLRASGTHEQYF. CDR3 coding DNA: TGTGCCACCAGCTCGCTCCGGGCTAGCGGGACCCACGAGCAGTACTTC. The chain is built from TRBV15 and TRBJ2-7; 9 bases map to TRBD2. V shed 5 bases, J shed 5 bases, and the junction held 13 bases outside the gene matches. CDR1 LNHNV and CDR2 YYDKDF come from the germline V gene (reference sequence). The CDR3 extends over 16 amino acids.

The V gene is TRBV2, the J gene TRBJ2-1; maybe TRBD2 (5 bases). Trimming pared 7 bases from V and 8 bases from J, leaving 9 bases between. There are 11 residues in the CDR3. In germline, CDR1 is SNHLY, CDR2 FYNNEI. CDR3 DNA: TGTGCCAGCAAGACTATAGATGAGCAGTTCTTC. It yields the protein CASKTIDEQFF.

This chain connects TRBV7-6 to TRBJ2-1; D is possibly TRBD2 (6 bases). Deletions cut 6 bases from V and 6 bases from J, with 18 bases between. CDR3 length: 15 amino acids. Germline V gives CDR1 SGHVS, CDR2 FNYEAQ. The CDR3 sequence is CASRYGAGRSNEQFF. The CDR3 bases are TGTGCCAGCAGATACGGAGCAGGGAGGTCCAATGAGCAGTTCTTC. The full variable domain, with the rest looked up from reference TRBV7-6 and TRBJ2-1, is GAGVSQSPRYKVTKRGQDVALRCDPISGHVSLYWYRQALGQGPEFLTYFNYEAQQDKSGLPNDRFSAERPEGSISTLTIQRTEQRDSAMYRCASRYGAGRSNEQFFGPGTRLTVL.

The J gene is TRBJ2-1, the V gene TRBV2; TRBD1 matches 10 bases. CDR1 and CDR2 (germline): SNHLY, FYNNEI. The CDR3 spans 15 residues. Trimming at V came to 7 bases and at J to 4 bases, leaving 7 bases not matched to a gene. The CDR3 protein is CASIPGQGPYNEQFF. Written as DNA, the CDR3 is TGTGCCAGCATCCCGGGACAGGGGCCTTACAATGAGCAGTTCTTC.

This sequence joins TRBV2 and TRBJ1-1, with 7 bases identical to TRBD1. The germline CDR1 and CDR2 sequences are SNHLY and FYNNEI. The CDR3 is 14 amino acids. V lost 7 bases and J lost 0; bases outside the gene matches: 5. CDR3 DNA: TGTGCCAGCACCAAGGGACAGTTGAACACTGAAGCTTTCTTT. Protein: CASTKGQLNTEAFF.

The chain employs TRBV25-1 and TRBJ1-5; 7 positions agree with TRBD1. This CDR3 contains 17 residues. In germline, CDR1 is MGHDK, CDR2 SYGVNS. Trimming cost V 5 bases and J 3 bases; bases outside gene matches: 13. CDR3 sequence: CASSRTGASTINQPQHF. In nucleotides, the CDR3 is TGTGCCAGCAGTCGCACAGGGGCTAGTACTATCAATCAGCCCCAGCATTTT. The variable domain in full, completed from reference TRBV25-1 and TRBJ1-5, reads EADIYQTPRYLVIGTGKKITLECSQTMGHDKMYWYQQDPGMELHLIHYSYGVNSTEKGDLSSESTVSRIRTEHFPLTLESARPSHTSQYLCASSRTGASTINQPQHFGDGTRLSIL.

The V call is TRBV6-6, the J call TRBJ1-2; TRBD1 matches 8 bases. Germline values: CDR1 MNHNY, CDR2 SVGAGI (reference sequence). The J segment lost 0 bases and the V segment lost 8 bases, leaving 5 bases of the junction unmatched. This CDR3 spans 14 amino acids. DNA for the CDR3: TGTGCCAGCGGGGGGGACAGGACTAACTATGGCTACACCTTC. Protein: CASGGDRTNYGYTF.

The chain carries TRBV19 and TRBJ1-5; D is uncertain. This CDR3 is 16 amino acids long. The germline V gene has CDR1 LNHDA and CDR2 SQIVND (reference sequence). Trimming removed 1 base from V and 0 bases from J, with 10 bases in between. CDR3 residues: CASSIAPRYSNQPQHF. Written as DNA, the CDR3 is TGTGCCAGTAGTATAGCTCCCAGGTATAGCAATCAGCCCCAGCATTTT.

CDR3 loop: CASSRQGRGNQPQHF. The CDR3 bases are TGTGCCAGCAGCCGACAGGGGAGAGGCAATCAGCCCCAGCATTTT. The J gene is TRBJ1-5, the V gene TRBV7-2, with 8 bases matching TRBD1. Germline V gene lookup returns CDR1 SGHTA and CDR2 FQGNSA. The CDR3 covers 15 residues. The J segment lost 2 bases and the V segment lost 5 bases, leaving 5 bases of the junction unmatched.

The rearrangement joins TRBV11-2 to TRBJ2-5, with a possible D match to TRBD2 (6 bases). The germline V and J ends were trimmed by 3 bases and 2 bases, with 13 bases remaining between them. Per the germline V gene, CDR1 is SGHAT and CDR2 is FQNNGV. The CDR3 consists of 15 residues. CDR3: CASSFPGTVQETQYF. In nucleotides, the CDR3 is TGTGCCAGCAGCTTCCCGGGGACTGTACAAGAGACCCAGTACTTC.

In DNA form, the CDR3 reads TGTGCCAGCAGCTTAATCCCGTCTAGCGGGAGTAGTAGGAATGAGCAGTTCTTC. It encodes CASSLIPSSGSSRNEQFF. The chain combines TRBV7-3 with TRBJ2-1, with 10 bases identical to TRBD2. V lost 1 base, J lost 7 bases, and 13 bases stayed unmatched. CDR1 is SGHTA, CDR2 FQGTGA, per germline. The CDR3 sequence is 18 residues long.

Note on this clone: At the DNA level, this CDR3 is encoded by other sequences in the same sample as well. The J gene is TRBJ1-1, the V gene TRBV18; D may be TRBD1 (5 bases). The CDR3 spans 16 residues. Looked up from germline, CDR1 is KGHSH and CDR2 is LQKENI. With 2 bases removed from V and 1 base from J, the gap between germline ends came to 14 bases. CDR3 nucleotide sequence: TGTGCCAGCTCACCAAAAACCGGGGGATGGAACACTGAAGCTTTCTTT. This translates into CASSPKTGGWNTEAFF. Variable domain in full (rest from reference TRBV18 and TRBJ1-1): NAGVMQNPRHLVRRRGQEARLRCSPMKGHSHVYWYRQLPEEGLKFMVYLQKENIIDESGMPKERFSAEFPKEGPSILRIQQVVRGDSAAYFCASSPKTGGWNTEAFFGQGTRLTVV.

The chain combines TRBV30 with TRBJ2-1, with 7 bases lining up with TRBD2. This CDR3 is 14 amino acids long. The J segment lost 3 bases and the V segment lost 1 base, leaving 3 bases of the junction unmatched. Germline CDR1 reads GTSNPN; CDR2 reads SVGIG (reference sequence). Written as DNA, the CDR3 is TGTGCCTGGAGTGACCGGGACTACTACAATGAGCAGTTCTTC. Translating it yields CAWSDRDYYNEQFF.

The rearrangement uses TRBV2 and TRBJ1-1; 8 nucleotides match TRBD1. This CDR3 is 15 amino acids long. From germline, CDR1 is SNHLY and CDR2 FYNNEI. Unmatched junction bases numbered 10, after V lost 2 bases and J lost 8 bases. The CDR3 here is CASSEPRQGRTEAFF. Here the CDR3 DNA reads TGTGCCAGCAGTGAACCGAGACAGGGGAGGACAGAAGCTTTCTTT.

Only one count was recorded for this clone. The genes are TRBV6-5 and TRBJ1-1; TRBD1 is a possible D gene (5 bases). Germline lookup yields CDR1 MNHEY and CDR2 SVGAGI. Trimming stripped 6 bases from V and 8 bases from J, with 10 bases between. The CDR3 has 11 amino acids. The CDR3 DNA reads TGTGCCAGCAGGAATCAGGGCGAAGCTTTCTTT. Translating it yields CASRNQGEAFF.